Below are 8 T cell receptor beta chains sequenced from a single sample in a study of CD8+CD57+ T cells in acquired aplastic anemia (dated by TCRdb to the late 2010s). Sequenced using an Illumina HiSeq 2000. TCR beta VDJ combination and CDR3 sequence profiling used genomic DNA as the template. Clones were called with MiXCR by TCRdb after fastp trimmed the public reads at Q25, and only in-frame beta chains were retained. Records with the same CDR3 protein are collapsed into one entry carrying the most frequent genes and DNA. Within this sample are about 190,000 distinct CDR3 sequences, with 50% to 55% of them counted one time only. The ten most abundant clones make up more than 15% of the sample. The material sequenced was sorted CD4+, CD8+, or CD8+CD57+ T cells (not recorded which) from PBMCs. These receptors were obtained from a human donor in good health, serving as a control.

This clonotype has a count of ten or more. This chain links TRBV20-1 with TRBJ1-5, with 11 nucleotides matching TRBD1. Germline V gene lookup returns CDR1 DFQATT and CDR2 SNEGSKA (reference sequence). The trim removed 1 base at V and 4 bases at J, leaving 6 bases unmatched. The CDR3 sequence is 16 residues long. The CDR3 sequence: CSARGWTGGGNQPQHF. CDR3 DNA sequence: TGCAGTGCTAGAGGGTGGACAGGGGGCGGGAATCAGCCCCAGCATTTT.

The V call is TRBV6-2 or TRBV6-3, the J call TRBJ2-1; 9 bases are a match to TRBD1. CDR3 length: 14 amino acids. Germline values: CDR1 MNHEY, CDR2 SVGEGT. V trimming: 10 bases; J trimming: 5 bases; junction bases outside the gene matches: 9. The CDR3 coding sequence is TGTGCCACCCAGGGACAGGGCATGAACAATGAGCAGTTCTTC. Translation: CATQGQGMNNEQFF.

This chain joins TRBV2 and TRBJ1-1; D not resolved. Germline loops: CDR1 SNHLY, CDR2 FYNNEI. Trimming cost V 7 bases and J 4 bases, with 13 bases left between them. CDR3 length: 13 amino acids. DNA of the CDR3: TGTGCCAGCACCCCAGAGATTATCACTGAAGCTTTCTTT. Translated, it gives CASTPEIITEAFF.

V gene TRBV6-4 combines with J gene TRBJ1-1, with D possibly being TRBD1 (6 bases). In germline, CDR1 is MRHNA, CDR2 SNTAGT. Trimming took off 6 bases at V and 1 base at J, with 12 bases between the two ends. CDR3 size: 14 residues. In DNA form, the CDR3 reads TGTGCCAGCAGCCAATCGACAGGGAACACTGAAGCTTTCTTT. Protein sequence: CASSQSTGNTEAFF.

This clonotype appeared many times. V and J are TRBV6-2 or TRBV6-3 and TRBJ1-1; TRBD1 agrees at 7 bases. The length of the CDR3 is 13 residues. The germline V gene has CDR1 MNHEY and CDR2 SVGEGT. V lost 8 bases to trimming and J lost 6 bases; unmatched junction nucleotides: 9. The CDR3 here is CASVARGTPEAFF. The DNA of the CDR3 is TGTGCCAGCGTCGCCAGGGGGACTCCTGAAGCTTTCTTT.

The chain recombines TRBV19 with TRBJ1-1; D gene unclear. Germline V gives CDR1 LNHDA, CDR2 SQIVND (reference sequence). Trimming left V 2 bases short and J 0 bases short, with 16 bases between. This CDR3 has 17 amino acids. The CDR3 loop is CASSIPNGNIMNTEAFF. Here the CDR3 DNA reads TGTGCCAGTAGTATACCCAACGGGAACATCATGAACACTGAAGCTTTCTTT.

This clonotype was seen ten or more times. The genes are TRBV5-6 and TRBJ1-1, with D maybe TRBD1 (5 bases). Trimming took off 4 bases at V and 6 bases at J, with 7 bases between the two ends. Germline V gives CDR1 SGHDT, CDR2 YYEEEE. CDR3 length: 11 amino acids. The CDR3 sequence is CASSRGPEAFF. The CDR3 coding sequence is TGTGCCAGCAGCAGGGGCCCTGAAGCTTTCTTT.

CDR3 DNA sequence: TGTGCCAGTAGTATAGATCGTCCGGCAGCCTATGGCTACACCTTC. It codes for CASSIDRPAAYGYTF. J is TRBJ1-2 and V is TRBV19; D unclear. V dropped 0 bases and J dropped 4 bases, with 12 bases sitting between them. This CDR3 is 15 amino acids long. Germline CDR1 LNHDA, CDR2 SQIVND (reference sequence).